This T cell receptor beta chain was sequenced during a study of T cells after yellow fever vaccination. This clonotype was counted between two and nine times. CDR1 is DFQATT, CDR2 SNEGSKA, per germline (reference sequence). The V segment lost 7 bases and the J segment 6 bases; nucleotides outside the gene matches: 3. The CDR3 extends over 11 amino acids. TCRdb independently ran MiXCR on the 5' RACE reads; one entry per CDR3 protein. The sample includes some 500,000 distinct CDR3 sequences, about 13% seen only once; the top ten take about 14%. This material consisted of PBMCs, taken on the day of the yellow fever booster vaccination. The chain employs TRBV20-1 and TRBJ2-1; 7 positions agree with TRBD2. The receptor comes from a young man who received the YFV17D yellow fever vaccine. CDR3 protein: CSDGGFNEQFF. As DNA, the CDR3 is TGCAGTGACGGGGGGTTCAATGAGCAGTTCTTC.